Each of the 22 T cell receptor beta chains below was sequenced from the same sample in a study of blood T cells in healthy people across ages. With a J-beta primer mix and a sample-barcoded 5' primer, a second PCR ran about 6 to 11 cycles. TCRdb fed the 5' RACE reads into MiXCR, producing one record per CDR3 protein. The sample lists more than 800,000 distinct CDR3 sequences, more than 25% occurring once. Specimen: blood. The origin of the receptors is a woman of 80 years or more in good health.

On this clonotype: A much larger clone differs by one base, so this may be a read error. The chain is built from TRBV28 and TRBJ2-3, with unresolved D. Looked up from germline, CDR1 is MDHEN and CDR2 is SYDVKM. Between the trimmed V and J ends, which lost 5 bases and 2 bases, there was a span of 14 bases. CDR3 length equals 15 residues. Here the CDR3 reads CASSPRRLLTDTQYF. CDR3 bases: TGTGCCAGCAGTCCACGACGCCTCCTCACAGATACGCAGTATTTT.

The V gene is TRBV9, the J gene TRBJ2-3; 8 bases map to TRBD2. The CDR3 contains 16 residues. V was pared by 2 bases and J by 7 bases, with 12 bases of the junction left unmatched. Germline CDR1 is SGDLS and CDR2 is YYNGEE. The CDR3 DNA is TGTGCCAGCAGCGTTCTTTATGGACGGGGGGGACATACGCAGTATTTT. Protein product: CASSVLYGRGGHTQYF. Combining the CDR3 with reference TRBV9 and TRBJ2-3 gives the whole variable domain DSGVTQTPKHLITATGQRVTLRCSPRSGDLSVYWYQQSLDQGLQFLIQYYNGEERAKGNILERFSAQQFPDLHSELNLSSLELGDSALYFCASSVLYGRGGHTQYFGPGTRLTVL.

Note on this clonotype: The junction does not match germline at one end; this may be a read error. CDR3 amino acids: CASSLEYSSANYGHTF. The CDR3 DNA sequence: TGCGCCAGCAGCTTGGAGTACAGTAGCGCTAACTATGGCCACACCTTC. J is TRBJ1-2 and V is TRBV7-2; D not resolved. The germline CDR1 and CDR2 sequences are SGHTA and FQGNSA. The CDR3 runs to 16 residues.

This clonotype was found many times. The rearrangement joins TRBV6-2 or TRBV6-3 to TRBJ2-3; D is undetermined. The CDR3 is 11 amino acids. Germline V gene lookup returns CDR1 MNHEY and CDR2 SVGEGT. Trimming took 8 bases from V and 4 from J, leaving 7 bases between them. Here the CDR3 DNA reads TGTGCCAGCCTCGTACCAGATACGCAGTATTTT. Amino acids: CASLVPDTQYF.

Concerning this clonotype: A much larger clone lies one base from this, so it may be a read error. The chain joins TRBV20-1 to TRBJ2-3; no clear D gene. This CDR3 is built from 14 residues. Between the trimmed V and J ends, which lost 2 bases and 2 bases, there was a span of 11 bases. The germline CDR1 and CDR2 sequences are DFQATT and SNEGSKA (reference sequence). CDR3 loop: CSARSVPHTDTQYF. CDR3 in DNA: TGCAGTGCTAGAAGCGTACCCCACACAGATACGCAGTATTTT.

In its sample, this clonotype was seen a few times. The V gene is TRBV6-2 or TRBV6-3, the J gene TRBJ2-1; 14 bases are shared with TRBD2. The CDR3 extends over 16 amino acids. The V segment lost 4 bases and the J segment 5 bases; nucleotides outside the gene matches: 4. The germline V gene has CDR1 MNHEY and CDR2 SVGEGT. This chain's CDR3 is CASSSWTSGGNNEQFF. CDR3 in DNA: TGTGCCAGCAGTTCCTGGACTAGCGGGGGGAACAATGAGCAGTTCTTC.

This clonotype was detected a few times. In DNA form, the CDR3 reads TGCGCCAGCAGCCAGTCCTCGACCGGGACTAGCGGGGGGGCATATACGCAGTATTTT. Its translation is CASSQSSTGTSGGAYTQYF. The chain is built from TRBV4-1 and TRBJ2-3; 16 bases are a match to TRBD2. Germline lookup yields CDR1 MGHRA and CDR2 YSYEKL. J was trimmed by 7 bases and V by 3 bases; bases with no gene match: 13. This CDR3 is built from 19 residues.

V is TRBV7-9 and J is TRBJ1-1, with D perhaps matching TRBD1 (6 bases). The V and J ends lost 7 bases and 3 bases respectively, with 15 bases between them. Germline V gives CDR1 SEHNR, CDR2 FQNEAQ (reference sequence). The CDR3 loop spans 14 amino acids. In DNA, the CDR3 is TGTGCCAGCAACCTCCGGGACAAAGACACTGAAGCTTTCTTT. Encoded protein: CASNLRDKDTEAFF.

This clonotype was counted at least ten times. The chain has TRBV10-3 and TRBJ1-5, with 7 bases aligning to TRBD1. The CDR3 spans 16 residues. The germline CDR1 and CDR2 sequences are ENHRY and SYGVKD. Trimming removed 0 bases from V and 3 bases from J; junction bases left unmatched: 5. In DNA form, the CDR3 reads TGTGCCATCAGTGAGTCGGGACAGAAGTACAATCAGCCCCAGCATTTT. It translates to CAISESGQKYNQPQHF.

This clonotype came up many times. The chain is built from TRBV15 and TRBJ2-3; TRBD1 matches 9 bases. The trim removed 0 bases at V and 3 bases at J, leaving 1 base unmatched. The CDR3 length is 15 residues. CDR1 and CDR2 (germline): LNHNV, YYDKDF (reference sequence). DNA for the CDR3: TGTGCCACCAGCAGAGACGGACAGGGGACAGATACGCAGTATTTT. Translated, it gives CATSRDGQGTDTQYF.

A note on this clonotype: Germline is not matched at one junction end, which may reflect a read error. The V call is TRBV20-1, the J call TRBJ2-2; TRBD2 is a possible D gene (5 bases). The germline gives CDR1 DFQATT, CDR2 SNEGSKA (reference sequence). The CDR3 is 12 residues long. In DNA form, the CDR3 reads TGCAGTGCTAGAGATAACACCGGGGAGCGGTTTTTT. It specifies CSARDNTGERFF.

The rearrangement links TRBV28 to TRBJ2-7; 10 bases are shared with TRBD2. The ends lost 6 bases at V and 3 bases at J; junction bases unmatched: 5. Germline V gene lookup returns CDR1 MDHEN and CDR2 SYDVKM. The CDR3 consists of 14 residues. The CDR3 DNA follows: TGTGCCAGCAGGAAAGTAGCGGGAGGCTACGAGCAGTACTTC. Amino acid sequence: CASRKVAGGYEQYF.

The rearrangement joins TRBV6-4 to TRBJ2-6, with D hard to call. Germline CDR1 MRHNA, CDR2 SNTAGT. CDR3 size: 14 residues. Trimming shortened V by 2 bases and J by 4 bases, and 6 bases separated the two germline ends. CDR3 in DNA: TGTGCCAGCAGTGACGTCTGCGGGGCCAACGTCCTGACTTTC. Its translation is CASSDVCGANVLTF.

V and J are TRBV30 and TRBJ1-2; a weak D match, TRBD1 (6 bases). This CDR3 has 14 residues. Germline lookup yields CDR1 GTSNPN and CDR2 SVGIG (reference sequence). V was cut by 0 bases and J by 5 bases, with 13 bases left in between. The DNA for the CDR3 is TGTGCCTGGAGTGTGGGCAGGGGCGGTTATGGCTACACCTTC. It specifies CAWSVGRGGYGYTF.

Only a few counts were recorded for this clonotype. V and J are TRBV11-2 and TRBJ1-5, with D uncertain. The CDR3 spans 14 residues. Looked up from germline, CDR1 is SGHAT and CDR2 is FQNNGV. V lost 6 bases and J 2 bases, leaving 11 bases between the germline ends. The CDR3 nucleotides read TGTGCCAGCAGGTCAGGATGGGGCAATCAGCCCCAGCATTTT. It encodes CASRSGWGNQPQHF.

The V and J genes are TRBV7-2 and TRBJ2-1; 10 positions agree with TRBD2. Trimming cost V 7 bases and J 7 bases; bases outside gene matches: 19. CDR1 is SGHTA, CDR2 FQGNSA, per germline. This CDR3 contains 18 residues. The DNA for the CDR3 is TGTGCCAGCATTCACTTGAGTACTAGCGGGGACCAAGGGAATGAGCAGTTCTTC. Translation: CASIHLSTSGDQGNEQFF.

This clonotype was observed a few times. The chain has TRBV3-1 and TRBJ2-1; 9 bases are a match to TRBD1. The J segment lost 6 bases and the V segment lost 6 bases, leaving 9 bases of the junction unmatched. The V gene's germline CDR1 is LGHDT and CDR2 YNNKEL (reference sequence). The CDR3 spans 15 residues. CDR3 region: CASRQQGARANEQFF. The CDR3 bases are TGTGCCAGCAGGCAACAGGGGGCGAGAGCCAATGAGCAGTTCTTC.

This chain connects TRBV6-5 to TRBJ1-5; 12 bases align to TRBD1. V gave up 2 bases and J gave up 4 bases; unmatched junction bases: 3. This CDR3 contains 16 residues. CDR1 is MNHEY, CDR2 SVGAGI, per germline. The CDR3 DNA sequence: TGTGCCAGCAGTTACGGGACAGGGGGCCTTAATCAGCCCCAGCATTTT. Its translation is CASSYGTGGLNQPQHF.

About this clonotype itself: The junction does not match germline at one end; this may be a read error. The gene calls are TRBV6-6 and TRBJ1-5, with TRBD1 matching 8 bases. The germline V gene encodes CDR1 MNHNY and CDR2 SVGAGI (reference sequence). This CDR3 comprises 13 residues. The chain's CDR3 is CAGSYRGDQPQHF. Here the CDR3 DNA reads TGTGCCGGCAGTTACAGGGGGGATCAGCCCCAGCATTTT.

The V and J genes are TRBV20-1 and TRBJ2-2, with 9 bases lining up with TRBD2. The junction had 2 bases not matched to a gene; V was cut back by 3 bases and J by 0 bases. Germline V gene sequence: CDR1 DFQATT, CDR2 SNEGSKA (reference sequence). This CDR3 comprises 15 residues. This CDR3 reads CSASSGGTNTGELFF. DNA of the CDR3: TGCAGTGCTAGTAGCGGGGGCACGAACACCGGGGAGCTGTTTTTT.

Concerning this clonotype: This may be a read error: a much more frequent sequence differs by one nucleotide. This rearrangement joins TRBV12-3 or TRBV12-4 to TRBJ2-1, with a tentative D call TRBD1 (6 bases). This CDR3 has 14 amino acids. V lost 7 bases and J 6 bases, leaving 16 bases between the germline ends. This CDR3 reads CASTKTGPPNEQFF. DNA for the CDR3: TGTGCCAGCACCAAGACAGGACCTCCCAATGAGCAGTTCTTC.

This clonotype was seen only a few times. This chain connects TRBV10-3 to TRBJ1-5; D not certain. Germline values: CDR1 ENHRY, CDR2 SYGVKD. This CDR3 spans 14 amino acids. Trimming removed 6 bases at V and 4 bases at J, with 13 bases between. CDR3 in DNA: TGTGCCATCAGGGAGCGGACGGGGAATCAGCCCCAGCATTTT. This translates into CAIRERTGNQPQHF.